This is a list of T cell receptor beta chains from one sample in a study of cytomegalovirus exposure and HLA in healthy donors. Sequencing was performed with immunoSEQ multiplex PCR; in TCRdb, only in-frame clones are kept and a portion is missing. The table lists fewer than 110,000 clones, about four fifths of them singletons. Sequenced sample: PBMCs. These receptor sequences come from a man aged 25-45 years in good health and CMV-seropositive. Both conserved end residues are part of each CDR3. A D gene is named only where the DNA matches it firmly. Clone size is shown for a subset of rows, as once, few, many or a class of expanded clone.

cdr3_nt: TGTGCCAGCAGGGCCGGGACAGGGGGCTACGAGCAGTACTTC; cdr3_aa: CASRAGTGGYEQYF; cdr3_length: 14; v_call: TRBV2; j_call: TRBJ2-7; d_call: TRBD1; clone_size: NA
cdr3_nt: TGCGCCAGCAGGCTCAGACTAGCGGGGGACAACACAGATACGCAGTATTTT; cdr3_aa: CASRLRLAGDNTDTQYF; cdr3_length: 17; v_call: TRBV10-2; j_call: TRBJ2-3; d_call: TRBD2; clone_size: NA
cdr3_nt: TGTGCCAGCAGCCTTTGGACAGGAGGCACAGATACGCAGTATTTT; cdr3_aa: CASSLWTGGTDTQYF; cdr3_length: 15; v_call: TRBV6-6; j_call: TRBJ2-3; d_call: TRBD1; clone_size: NA
cdr3_nt: TGCGCCAGCAGCCCGCAGGGGGACATCAGCTACACCTTC; cdr3_aa: CASSPQGDISYTF; cdr3_length: 13; v_call: TRBV5-1; j_call: TRBJ1-2; d_call: TRBD1; clone_size: NA
cdr3_nt: TGTGCCAGCAGCGTTTTAGCGGGGGAGACAGATACGCAGTATTTT; cdr3_aa: CASSVLAGETDTQYF; cdr3_length: 15; v_call: TRBV9; j_call: TRBJ2-3; d_call: TRBD2; clone_size: NA
cdr3_nt: TGTGCCAGCAGTATATCAGGGGAAGGCAAAAACAGTCAGTACTTC; cdr3_aa: CASSISGEGKNSQYF; cdr3_length: 15; v_call: TRBV25-1; j_call: TRBJ2-4; d_call: NA; clone_size: NA
cdr3_nt: TGTGCCATCAGTGATGACACGCCGAACACTGAAGCTTTCTTT; cdr3_aa: CAISDDTPNTEAFF; cdr3_length: 14; v_call: TRBV10-3; j_call: TRBJ1-1; d_call: NA; clone_size: NA
cdr3_nt: TGTGCCAGTAGTGTAGACCAGGGACAGTATGAAGCTTTCTTT; cdr3_aa: CASSVDQGQYEAFF; cdr3_length: 14; v_call: TRBV19; j_call: TRBJ1-1; d_call: TRBD1; clone_size: NA
cdr3_nt: TGTGCCAACCCGCGGGGACTAGCCCAAGAGACCCAGTACTTC; cdr3_aa: CANPRGLAQETQYF; cdr3_length: 14; v_call: TRBV7-2; j_call: TRBJ2-5; d_call: TRBD2; clone_size: few
cdr3_nt: TGCAGTGCTTCGACAGGCTATGGCTACACCTTC; cdr3_aa: CSASTGYGYTF; cdr3_length: 11; v_call: TRBV20-1; j_call: TRBJ1-2; d_call: NA; clone_size: NA
cdr3_nt: TGTGCCAGCAGTGACGCGCCTTATGGCTACACCTTC; cdr3_aa: CASSDAPYGYTF; cdr3_length: 12; v_call: TRBV2; j_call: TRBJ1-2; d_call: NA; clone_size: NA
cdr3_nt: TGTGCCAGCAGCTTTTCGGCGGTTCCAGATACGCAGTATTTT; cdr3_aa: CASSFSAVPDTQYF; cdr3_length: 14; v_call: TRBV7-9; j_call: TRBJ2-3; d_call: NA; clone_size: once
cdr3_nt: TGTGCCAGCAGTTACGGAGGCGGGGGGGCTTCAGATACGCAGTATTTT; cdr3_aa: CASSYGGGGASDTQYF; cdr3_length: 16; v_call: TRBV6-5; j_call: TRBJ2-3; d_call: TRBD2; clone_size: NA
cdr3_nt: TGCGCCAGCAGCTTCGGGTCTAGTTCCGATACGCAGTATTTT; cdr3_aa: CASSFGSSSDTQYF; cdr3_length: 14; v_call: TRBV5-1; j_call: TRBJ2-3; d_call: NA; clone_size: NA
cdr3_nt: TGTGCCAGCAGTTCATTGGGGACAGGGGGCGAAGGCTACGAGCAGTACTTC; cdr3_aa: CASSSLGTGGEGYEQYF; cdr3_length: 17; v_call: TRBV27; j_call: TRBJ2-7; d_call: TRBD1; clone_size: NA
cdr3_nt: TGTGCCAGCAGCCTGCCGGGGGGGAGCACAGATACGCAGTATTTT; cdr3_aa: CASSLPGGSTDTQYF; cdr3_length: 15; v_call: TRBV5-4; j_call: TRBJ2-3; d_call: TRBD2; clone_size: NA
cdr3_nt: TGCGCCAGCAGCACGGACAGAGAGCAGTACTTC; cdr3_aa: CASSTDREQYF; cdr3_length: 11; v_call: TRBV5-1; j_call: TRBJ2-7; d_call: NA; clone_size: NA
cdr3_nt: TGTGCCAGTAGTTCTATAGGCGGGGACACTGAAGCTTTCTTT; cdr3_aa: CASSSIGGDTEAFF; cdr3_length: 14; v_call: TRBV19; j_call: TRBJ1-1; d_call: NA; clone_size: once
cdr3_nt: TGTGCCAGTAGTATAGATCTCAACAATGACTATGGCTACACCTTC; cdr3_aa: CASSIDLNNDYGYTF; cdr3_length: 15; v_call: TRBV19; j_call: TRBJ1-2; d_call: NA; clone_size: NA
cdr3_nt: TGTGCCTGGAGTGACGGTCTGATGTACGAGCAGTACTTC; cdr3_aa: CAWSDGLMYEQYF; cdr3_length: 13; v_call: TRBV30; j_call: TRBJ2-7; d_call: NA; clone_size: NA
cdr3_nt: TGTGCCAGTGCAATCCGGGACAGGAATAATTCACCCCTCCACTTT; cdr3_aa: CASAIRDRNNSPLHF; cdr3_length: 15; v_call: TRBV5-6; j_call: TRBJ1-6; d_call: TRBD1; clone_size: NA
cdr3_nt: TGTGCCAGCAGCTTAGTATACCCCTTACTAGCTACTCTTCAAGAGACCCAGTACTTC; cdr3_aa: CASSLVYPLLATLQETQYF; cdr3_length: 19; v_call: TRBV7-8; j_call: TRBJ2-5; d_call: NA; clone_size: NA
cdr3_nt: TGTGCCAGTAGTGGACCCCGAGGGACTAGACCCGGGGAGCTGTTTTTT; cdr3_aa: CASSGPRGTRPGELFF; cdr3_length: 16; v_call: TRBV19; j_call: TRBJ2-2; d_call: TRBD2; clone_size: NA
cdr3_nt: TGTGCCAGCAGCCAGGCGGGGATGAGGGAGACCCAGTACTTC; cdr3_aa: CASSQAGMRETQYF; cdr3_length: 14; v_call: TRBV14; j_call: TRBJ2-5; d_call: NA; clone_size: few
cdr3_nt: TGTGCCATCAGTGAGAGACAGACTCCGGGCGCTGAAGCTTTCTTT; cdr3_aa: CAISERQTPGAEAFF; cdr3_length: 15; v_call: TRBV10-3; j_call: TRBJ1-1; d_call: NA; clone_size: NA
cdr3_nt: TGTGCCACCAGCAGAGGGGGACTTAGCGGAGGCGCCGGGGAGCTGTTTTTT; cdr3_aa: CATSRGGLSGGAGELFF; cdr3_length: 17; v_call: TRBV15; j_call: TRBJ2-2; d_call: NA; clone_size: NA
cdr3_nt: TGTGCCAGCAGTGAAGTGGGACAGGGCTTCACAGATACGCAGTATTTT; cdr3_aa: CASSEVGQGFTDTQYF; cdr3_length: 16; v_call: TRBV6-1; j_call: TRBJ2-3; d_call: TRBD1; clone_size: NA
cdr3_nt: TGTGCCAGTAGGCCGGGACAACTCTCTGGAAACACCATATATTTT; cdr3_aa: CASRPGQLSGNTIYF; cdr3_length: 15; v_call: TRBV19; j_call: TRBJ1-3; d_call: NA; clone_size: few
cdr3_nt: TGTGCCACCAGCAGAGATCGGGGGTCCTCTGGGGCCAACGTCCTGACTTTC; cdr3_aa: CATSRDRGSSGANVLTF; cdr3_length: 17; v_call: TRBV15; j_call: TRBJ2-6; d_call: NA; clone_size: once
cdr3_nt: TGCGCCACCAGGACTAGCGGGGGGACGTACCAAGAGACCCAGTACTTC; cdr3_aa: CATRTSGGTYQETQYF; cdr3_length: 16; v_call: TRBV10-2; j_call: TRBJ2-5; d_call: TRBD2; clone_size: few
cdr3_nt: TGTGCCAGCAGTCGCGACGGGACTAAGGGACTCCATGAGCAGTTCTTC; cdr3_aa: CASSRDGTKGLHEQFF; cdr3_length: 16; v_call: TRBV7-6; j_call: TRBJ2-1; d_call: TRBD2; clone_size: NA
cdr3_nt: TGTGCCAGCACCAAACAGGGGGCTTTTGGAAACACCATATATTTT; cdr3_aa: CASTKQGAFGNTIYF; cdr3_length: 15; v_call: TRBV2; j_call: TRBJ1-3; d_call: TRBD1; clone_size: NA
cdr3_nt: TGCGCCAGCAGCTTCTCTAGCGGCCCCTACGAGCAGTACTTC; cdr3_aa: CASSFSSGPYEQYF; cdr3_length: 14; v_call: TRBV4-1; j_call: TRBJ2-7; d_call: TRBD2; clone_size: NA
cdr3_nt: TGTGCCAGCAGCCTACTAGCGGGGACACAAGAGACCCAGTACTTC; cdr3_aa: CASSLLAGTQETQYF; cdr3_length: 15; v_call: TRBV6-5; j_call: TRBJ2-5; d_call: TRBD2; clone_size: NA
cdr3_nt: TGCGCCAGCAGCCCGACCGGGGGGGAGGTTCAGCCCCAGCATTTT; cdr3_aa: CASSPTGGEVQPQHF; cdr3_length: 15; v_call: TRBV5-1; j_call: TRBJ1-5; d_call: NA; clone_size: NA
cdr3_nt: TGTGCTAGTGGCCGAGAGTTCAACTCCTACAATGAGCAGTTCTTC; cdr3_aa: CASGREFNSYNEQFF; cdr3_length: 15; v_call: TRBV12-5; j_call: TRBJ2-1; d_call: NA; clone_size: NA
cdr3_nt: TGTGCCAGCAGCTTAGGACAGGGGTCCTACAATGAGCAGTTCTTC; cdr3_aa: CASSLGQGSYNEQFF; cdr3_length: 15; v_call: TRBV7-9; j_call: TRBJ2-1; d_call: TRBD1; clone_size: NA
cdr3_nt: TGTGCCCGCCACAGGGGGCCTACCTTGAACACTGAAGCTTTCTTT; cdr3_aa: CARHRGPTLNTEAFF; cdr3_length: 15; v_call: TRBV30; j_call: TRBJ1-1; d_call: TRBD1; clone_size: NA
cdr3_nt: TGCGCCAGCAGCTTGGAGCGGGGGTTACGCACAGATACGCAGTATTTT; cdr3_aa: CASSLERGLRTDTQYF; cdr3_length: 16; v_call: TRBV5-1; j_call: TRBJ2-3; d_call: TRBD2; clone_size: NA
cdr3_nt: TGTGCCAGCAGTGAAGGGACTAGCGGGGACGAGCAGTACTTC; cdr3_aa: CASSEGTSGDEQYF; cdr3_length: 14; v_call: TRBV2; j_call: TRBJ2-7; d_call: TRBD2; clone_size: NA
cdr3_nt: TGCGCCAGCAGTGATCAAGGGACTAGCGGATACAATGAGCAGTTCTTC; cdr3_aa: CASSDQGTSGYNEQFF; cdr3_length: 16; v_call: TRBV10-1; j_call: TRBJ2-1; d_call: TRBD2; clone_size: NA